This is a list of T cell receptor beta chains from one sample in a study of blood T cell repertoires in COVID-19. TCRdb's table, derived via immunoSEQ multiplex PCR, lists solely in-frame clones and lacks some. The table shows roughly 120,000 clones, with about 87% occurring only once. Sequencing was done on a sample of peripheral blood. All receptors come from a woman in her forties or fifties with acute or convalescent COVID-19. CDR3s include the opening cysteine and the closing phenylalanine or tryptophan. The D gene is left open where the match is weak. Some rows mark clone size as missing; the rest say once, few, many or name a class of expanded clone.

j_gene: TRBJ1-1
d_gene: -
abundance: -
v_gene: TRBV10-3
CDR3aa: CAIGALNTEAFF
CDR3nt: TGTGCCATTGGGGCATTGAACACTGAAGCTTTCTTT

j_gene: TRBJ2-1
d_gene: -
abundance: -
v_gene: TRBV4-1
CDR3aa: CASSRQEGGNPYNEQFF
CDR3nt: TGCGCCAGCAGCCGTCAGGAGGGAGGAAACCCCTACAATGAGCAGTTCTTC

j_gene: TRBJ1-2
d_gene: -
abundance: -
v_gene: TRBV7-9
CDR3aa: CASSVRDSGGYTF
CDR3nt: TGTGCCAGCAGCGTCAGGGATTCTGGCGGCTACACCTTC

j_gene: TRBJ1-2
d_gene: -
abundance: -
v_gene: TRBV12-3/TRBV12-4
CDR3aa: CASSPSGEYGYTF
CDR3nt: TGTGCCAGCAGCCCCAGCGGGGAGTATGGCTACACCTTC

j_gene: TRBJ2-1
d_gene: -
abundance: -
v_gene: TRBV4-3
CDR3aa: CASSQSTGGASYNEQFF
CDR3nt: TGCGCCAGCAGCCAAAGCACTGGTGGGGCCTCCTACAATGAGCAGTTCTTC

j_gene: TRBJ2-4
d_gene: -
abundance: once
v_gene: TRBV15
CDR3aa: CATSRTEVRNIQYF
CDR3nt: TGTGCCACCAGCAGGACAGAAGTCCGAAACATTCAGTACTTC

j_gene: TRBJ1-6
d_gene: -
abundance: once
v_gene: TRBV19
CDR3aa: CASTRGLRQNSPLHF
CDR3nt: TGTGCCAGTACCAGAGGGCTTCGGCAGAATTCACCCCTCCACTTT

j_gene: TRBJ1-2
d_gene: TRBD1
abundance: -
v_gene: TRBV30
CDR3aa: CAWRGQDNYGYTF
CDR3nt: TGTGCCTGGAGAGGACAGGATAACTATGGCTACACCTTC

j_gene: TRBJ2-7
d_gene: -
abundance: -
v_gene: TRBV19
CDR3aa: CASSGGMGYEQYF
CDR3nt: TGTGCCAGTAGTGGGGGGATGGGCTACGAGCAGTACTTC

j_gene: TRBJ2-1
d_gene: -
abundance: -
v_gene: TRBV9
CDR3aa: CASRPSGGGSYNEQFF
CDR3nt: TGTGCCAGCAGGCCATCTGGGGGCGGCTCCTACAATGAGCAGTTCTTC

j_gene: TRBJ2-7
d_gene: -
abundance: -
v_gene: TRBV4-3
CDR3aa: CASSQERVPYEQYF
CDR3nt: TGCGCCAGCAGCCAAGAGAGGGTTCCCTACGAGCAGTACTTC

j_gene: TRBJ2-7
d_gene: -
abundance: -
v_gene: TRBV3-1/TRBV3-2
CDR3aa: CASTPSWTKHEQYF
CDR3nt: TGTGCCAGCACACCAAGTTGGACAAAGCACGAGCAGTACTTC

j_gene: TRBJ2-1
d_gene: TRBD2
abundance: -
v_gene: TRBV12-3/TRBV12-4
CDR3aa: CASCWGGNEQFF
CDR3nt: TGTGCCAGCTGCTGGGGGGGGAATGAGCAGTTCTTC

j_gene: TRBJ2-1
d_gene: TRBD2
abundance: few
v_gene: TRBV14
CDR3aa: CASSPIGTSYNEQFF
CDR3nt: TGTGCCAGCAGCCCTATTGGGACTAGCTACAATGAGCAGTTCTTC

j_gene: TRBJ1-2
d_gene: TRBD1
abundance: -
v_gene: TRBV9
CDR3aa: CASSLTGPGYGYTF
CDR3nt: TGTGCCAGCAGCCTGACAGGGCCTGGCTATGGCTACACCTTC

j_gene: TRBJ1-2
d_gene: TRBD1
abundance: -
v_gene: TRBV27
CDR3aa: CASSSQGAYGYTF
CDR3nt: TGTGCCAGCAGTTCCCAGGGGGCCTACGGCTACACCTTC

j_gene: TRBJ1-6
d_gene: -
abundance: -
v_gene: TRBV11-2
CDR3aa: CASSWTDDNSPLHF
CDR3nt: TGTGCCAGCAGTTGGACAGACGATAATTCACCCCTCCACTTT

j_gene: TRBJ2-7
d_gene: TRBD2
abundance: -
v_gene: TRBV4-2
CDR3aa: CASSQAPPTSGGGYEQYF
CDR3nt: TGTGCCAGCAGCCAAGCCCCCCCTACTAGCGGGGGGGGCTACGAGCAGTACTTC

j_gene: TRBJ1-3
d_gene: -
abundance: -
v_gene: TRBV6-6
CDR3aa: CASSYREGSGNTIYF
CDR3nt: TGTGCCAGCAGTTACCGCGAGGGATCTGGAAACACCATATATTTT

j_gene: TRBJ2-7
d_gene: TRBD2
abundance: -
v_gene: TRBV9
CDR3aa: CASSVDAGGRNEQYF
CDR3nt: TGTGCCAGCAGCGTGGATGCGGGGGGCAGGAACGAGCAGTACTTC

j_gene: TRBJ1-4
d_gene: TRBD1
abundance: -
v_gene: TRBV5-5
CDR3aa: CASSRGQGTNEKLFF
CDR3nt: TGTGCCAGCAGCCGTGGACAGGGGACTAATGAAAAACTGTTTTTT

j_gene: TRBJ2-7
d_gene: TRBD2
abundance: -
v_gene: TRBV3-1/TRBV3-2
CDR3aa: CASSLGLAGVEQYF
CDR3nt: TGTGCCAGCAGCCTGGGACTAGCGGGAGTCGAGCAGTACTTC

j_gene: TRBJ1-2
d_gene: TRBD1
abundance: -
v_gene: TRBV3-1/TRBV3-2
CDR3aa: CASRRTGDYGYTF
CDR3nt: TGTGCCAGCAGGCGGACAGGGGACTATGGCTACACCTTC

j_gene: TRBJ2-3
d_gene: -
abundance: -
v_gene: TRBV30
CDR3aa: CAWSDPRRGGTDTQYF
CDR3nt: TGTGCCTGGAGCGACCCTCGAAGGGGGGGTACAGATACGCAGTATTTT

j_gene: TRBJ1-2
d_gene: -
abundance: -
v_gene: TRBV3-1/TRBV3-2
CDR3aa: CASSQDALGAGYGYTF
CDR3nt: TGTGCCAGCAGCCAAGATGCTCTGGGCGCCGGCTATGGCTACACCTTC

j_gene: TRBJ2-5
d_gene: -
abundance: -
v_gene: TRBV19
CDR3aa: CASSIAGVEETQYF
CDR3nt: TGTGCCAGTAGTATTGCAGGGGTGGAAGAGACCCAGTACTTC

j_gene: TRBJ1-4
d_gene: -
abundance: -
v_gene: TRBV30
CDR3aa: CAWSVLEPKLFF
CDR3nt: TGTGCCTGGAGTGTACTAGAGCCGAAACTGTTTTTT

j_gene: TRBJ2-3
d_gene: TRBD2
abundance: -
v_gene: TRBV9
CDR3aa: CASSASGRVADTQYF
CDR3nt: TGTGCCAGCAGCGCTAGCGGGAGGGTGGCAGATACGCAGTATTTT

j_gene: TRBJ2-1
d_gene: -
abundance: -
v_gene: TRBV9
CDR3aa: CASSVVLAYNEQFF
CDR3nt: TGTGCCAGCAGCGTAGTTTTAGCCTACAATGAGCAGTTCTTC

j_gene: TRBJ1-2
d_gene: -
abundance: -
v_gene: TRBV10-3
CDR3aa: CAISQMTEVYGYTF
CDR3nt: TGTGCCATCAGTCAGATGACAGAAGTCTATGGCTACACCTTC

j_gene: TRBJ2-5
d_gene: TRBD2
abundance: -
v_gene: TRBV7-2
CDR3aa: CASSWGGLAGNQETQYF
CDR3nt: TGTGCCAGCAGCTGGGGGGGACTAGCGGGAAACCAAGAGACCCAGTACTTC